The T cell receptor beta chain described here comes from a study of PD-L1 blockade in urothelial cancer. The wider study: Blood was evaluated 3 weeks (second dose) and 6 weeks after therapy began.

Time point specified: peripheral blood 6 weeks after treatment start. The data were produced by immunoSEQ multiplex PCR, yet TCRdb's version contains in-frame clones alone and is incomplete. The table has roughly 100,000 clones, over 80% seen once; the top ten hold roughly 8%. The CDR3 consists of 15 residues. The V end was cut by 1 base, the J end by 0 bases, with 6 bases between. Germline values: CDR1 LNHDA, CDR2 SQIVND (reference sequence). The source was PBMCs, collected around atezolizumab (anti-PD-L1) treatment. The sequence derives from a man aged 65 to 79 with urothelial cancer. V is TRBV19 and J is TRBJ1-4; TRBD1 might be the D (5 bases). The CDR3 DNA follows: TGTGCCAGTAGTATAGCACAGGCAACTAATGAAAAACTGTTTTTT. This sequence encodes CASSIAQATNEKLFF.